The rows below give T cell receptor beta chains drawn from one sample of a study of OX40 agonist ivuxolimab in advanced cancers. TCRdb's copy holds only in-frame clones and misses some; the assay was immunoSEQ multiplex PCR. The sample holds tens of thousands of clones, just under 85% seen once. Sequencing used CD4+ or CD8+ T cells sorted from blood, obtained in a trial of the OX40 agonist ivuxolimab. Receptors were obtained from an adult with an advanced solid tumor such as melanoma, head and neck, liver or kidney cancer. Both conserved end residues are part of each CDR3. The D gene is left open where the match is weak. The size of a clone is reported for some rows only, either as once, few or many, or as a class for expanded clones.

>.|TRBV15|TRBJ2-5|.
TGTGCCACCAGCAGGTTTGGGCAGACAGAGACCCAGTACTTC
CATSRFGQTETQYF
>TRBD1|TRBV7-6|TRBJ2-4|.
TGTGCCAGCAGCTCGGGTCCACACAGGGGGCTCGCCAAAAACATTCAGTACTTC
CASSSGPHRGLAKNIQYF
>TRBD2|TRBV2|TRBJ2-7|few
TGTGCCAGCAGGGAACCCGGGACTAGCGGGACTGAGCAGTACTTC
CASREPGTSGTEQYF
>.|TRBV4-1|TRBJ1-5|once
TGCGCCAGCAGCCAAGTCAGCAAAAGCAATCAGCCCCAGCATTTT
CASSQVSKSNQPQHF
>TRBD1|TRBV7-2|TRBJ1-4|.
TGTGCCAGCAGCTCCCGGACAGGTGATAGGGTGTTTTTT
CASSSRTGDRVFF
>.|TRBV6-6|TRBJ1-1|few
TGTGCCAGCTTCCCCACGTCCAGGACTGAAGCTTTCTTT
CASFPTSRTEAFF
>TRBD1|TRBV5-1|TRBJ2-1|few
TGCGCCAGCAGCTACCGAGGGACAGGGGGATCCTACAATGAGCAGTTCTTC
CASSYRGTGGSYNEQFF
>.|TRBV5-1|TRBJ2-5|.
TGCGCCAGCAGCTTTGTGGGGGAGACCCAGTACTTC
CASSFVGETQYF
>.|TRBV14|TRBJ1-1|.
TGTGCCAGCAGCCAAGGCGCAGGTCCCATGAACACTGAAGCTTTCTTT
CASSQGAGPMNTEAFF
>.|TRBV2|TRBJ2-1|.
TGTGCCAGCAAGTCGGTTTCGAGGTACAATGAGCAGTTCTTC
CASKSVSRYNEQFF
>TRBD1|TRBV6-6|TRBJ1-6|.
TGTGCCAGCAGGGATACAGGGGCGCGTTCACCCCTCCACTTT
CASRDTGARSPLHF
>.|TRBV18|TRBJ2-2|.
TGTGCCAGCTCACTCGGAAATTCGAACACCGGGGAGCTGTTTTTT
CASSLGNSNTGELFF
>.|TRBV9|TRBJ2-5|.
TGTGCCAGCAGTGCCAGGGGACCCCTGGAAGAGACCCAGTACTTC
CASSARGPLEETQYF
>.|TRBV5-6|TRBJ1-6|.
TGTGCCAGCAGCTTCAGGAGGGTATGGTCACCCCTCCACTTT
CASSFRRVWSPLHF
>.|TRBV7-9|TRBJ2-4|.
TGTGCCAGCAGGCCGACGGGGGGCAGCTACATTCAGTACTTC
CASRPTGGSYIQYF
>.|TRBV7-8|TRBJ2-7|few
TGTGCCAGCAGCTTGCATGGGGAGCAGTACTTC
CASSLHGEQYF
>.|TRBV27|TRBJ2-7|.
TGTGCCAGCAGTTTAGTCCGGGGCGAGCAGTACTTC
CASSLVRGEQYF
>.|TRBV28|TRBJ2-3|.
TGTGCCAGCAGCCCGGACGGCAATTTGAATACGCAGTATTTT
CASSPDGNLNTQYF
>.|TRBV4-1|TRBJ2-7|.
TGCGCCAGCAGCCAAGGCACAGGGCTGAGGTACGAGCAGTACTTC
CASSQGTGLRYEQYF
>TRBD2|TRBV4-1|TRBJ2-1|.
TGCGCCAGCAGCCCCGTAGGGCGGGGGGGCCACAATGAGCAGTTCTTC
CASSPVGRGGHNEQFF
>.|TRBV6-1|TRBJ1-5|.
TGTGCCAGCAGCCTAGAGGGGGGACAGCCCCAGCATTTT
CASSLEGGQPQHF
>.|TRBV2|TRBJ1-1|.
TGTGCCAGCAGAACGACCCAAAACACTGAAGCTTTCTTT
CASRTTQNTEAFF
>.|TRBV4-2|TRBJ1-2|few
TGTGCCAGCAGCCTACCGGGGCCCGGAGTCTTTGGCTACACCTTC
CASSLPGPGVFGYTF
>.|TRBV27|TRBJ1-1|.
TGTGCCAGCAGCCGGGGAGACAGGACGAACACTGAAGCTTTCTTT
CASSRGDRTNTEAFF
>TRBD1|TRBV7-2|TRBJ1-6|few
TGTGCCAGCAGCTTGAGGGGGCGAGATAATTCACCCCTCCACTTT
CASSLRGRDNSPLHF
>.|TRBV7-2|TRBJ1-2|.
TGTGCCAGCAGCCCTCAGGTTGGCTACACCTTC
CASSPQVGYTF
>.|TRBV7-8|TRBJ2-7|.
TGTGCCAGCAGCTTAGGGACAGCCTCTCGCGAGCAGTACTTC
CASSLGTASREQYF
>TRBD1|TRBV9|TRBJ2-2|.
TGTGCCAGCAATAGGAAGGGGGCGGCCGGGGAGCTGTTTTTT
CASNRKGAAGELFF
>TRBD2|TRBV6-5|TRBJ2-5|.
TGTGCCAGCTCCGAAGCGGGGGGGATGGAGACCCAGTACTTC
CASSEAGGMETQYF
>TRBD2|TRBV5-6|TRBJ2-7|once
TGTGCCAGCAGCTCCGGATACGATAGCGGGAGGGTTAGCAAGCAGTACTTC
CASSSGYDSGRVSKQYF
>TRBD1|TRBV10-3|TRBJ1-2|.
TGTGCCATCAGTGAGTTACAGGGGTCAAGTAGCTACACCTTC
CAISELQGSSSYTF
>TRBD2|TRBV5-1|TRBJ2-7|.
TGCGCCAGCAGCTTCGGACTAGCGGGGGCCAGATCGGCTTACGAGCAGTACTTC
CASSFGLAGARSAYEQYF
>TRBD1|TRBV5-1|TRBJ1-6|.
TGCGCCAGCAGCTTGGACGGACAGGGGGCTTCACCCCTCCACTTT
CASSLDGQGASPLHF
>TRBD2|TRBV11-1|TRBJ2-1|.
TGTGCCAGCAGCTTAAGTCTAGCGGGAGGGGCCAATGAGCAGTTCTTC
CASSLSLAGGANEQFF
>TRBD1|TRBV7-9|TRBJ1-5|.
TGTGCCAGCAGCTTAGGACAGAGCCCGGGACAGGCTAACAATCAGCCCCAGCATTTT
CASSLGQSPGQANNQPQHF
>TRBD1|TRBV5-1|TRBJ2-1|.
TGCGCCAGCAGCCCCTCCGGCAGGGGGCATTCCTACAATGAGCAGTTCTTC
CASSPSGRGHSYNEQFF
>.|TRBV15|TRBJ1-4|.
TGTGCCATTCGGGCCCCGGGCAATGAAAAACTGTTTTTT
CAIRAPGNEKLFF
>.|TRBV11-2|TRBJ1-4|.
TGTGCCAGCAGCTTAGAGGGTGAAAAACTGTTTTTT
CASSLEGEKLFF
>.|TRBV2|TRBJ2-2|.
TGTGCCAGTTCCCGTGGGAGTAGGACCGGGGAGCTGTTTTTT
CASSRGSRTGELFF